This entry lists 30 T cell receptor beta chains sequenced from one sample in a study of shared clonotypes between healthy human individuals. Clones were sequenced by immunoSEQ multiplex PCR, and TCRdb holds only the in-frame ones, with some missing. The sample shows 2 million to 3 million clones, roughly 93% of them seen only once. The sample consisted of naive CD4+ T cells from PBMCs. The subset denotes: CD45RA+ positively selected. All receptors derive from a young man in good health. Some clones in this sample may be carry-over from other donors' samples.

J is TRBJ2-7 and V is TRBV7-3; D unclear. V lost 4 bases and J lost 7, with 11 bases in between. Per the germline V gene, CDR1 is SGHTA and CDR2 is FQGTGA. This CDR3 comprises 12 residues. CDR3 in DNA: TGTGCCAGCAGCTCCCGAGAAGGGGAGCAGTACTTC. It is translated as CASSSREGEQYF.

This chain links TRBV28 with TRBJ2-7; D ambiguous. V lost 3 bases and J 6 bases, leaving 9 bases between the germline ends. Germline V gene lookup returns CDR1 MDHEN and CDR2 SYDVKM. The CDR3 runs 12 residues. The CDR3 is CASSLALGEQYF. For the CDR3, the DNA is TGTGCCAGCAGTTTGGCTCTAGGCGAGCAGTACTTC.

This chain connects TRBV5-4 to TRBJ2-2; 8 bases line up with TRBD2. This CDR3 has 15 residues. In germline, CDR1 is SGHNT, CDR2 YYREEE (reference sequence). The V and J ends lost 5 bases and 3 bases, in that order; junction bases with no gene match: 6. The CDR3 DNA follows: TGTGCCAGCAGTCCTAAAGCGGGAGACACCGGGGAGCTGTTTTTT. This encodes CASSPKAGDTGELFF.

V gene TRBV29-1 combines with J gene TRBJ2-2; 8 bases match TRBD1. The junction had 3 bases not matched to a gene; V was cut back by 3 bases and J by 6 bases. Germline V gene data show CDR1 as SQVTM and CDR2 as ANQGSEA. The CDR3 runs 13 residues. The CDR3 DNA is TGCAGCGTTGATCCAGGGGGCGCCGGGGAGCTGTTTTTT. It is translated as CSVDPGGAGELFF.

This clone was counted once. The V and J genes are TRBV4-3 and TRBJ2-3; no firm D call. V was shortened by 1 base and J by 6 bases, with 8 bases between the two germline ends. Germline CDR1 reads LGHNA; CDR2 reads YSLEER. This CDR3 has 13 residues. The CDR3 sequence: CASSQVLRDTQYF. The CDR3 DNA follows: TGCGCCAGCAGCCAAGTCCTAAGGGATACGCAGTATTTT.

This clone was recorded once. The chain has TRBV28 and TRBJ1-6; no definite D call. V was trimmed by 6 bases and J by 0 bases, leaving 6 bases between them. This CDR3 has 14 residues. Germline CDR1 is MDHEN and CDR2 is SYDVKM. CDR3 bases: TGTGCCAGCAGCTCGAGCTCCTATAATTCACCCCTCCACTTT. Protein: CASSSSSYNSPLHF.

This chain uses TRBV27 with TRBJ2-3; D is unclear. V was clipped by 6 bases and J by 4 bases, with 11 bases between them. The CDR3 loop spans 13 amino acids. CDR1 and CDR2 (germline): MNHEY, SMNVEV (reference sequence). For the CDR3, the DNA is TGTGCCAGCAGCAGGCCCCCCGCAGATACGCAGTATTTT. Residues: CASSRPPADTQYF.

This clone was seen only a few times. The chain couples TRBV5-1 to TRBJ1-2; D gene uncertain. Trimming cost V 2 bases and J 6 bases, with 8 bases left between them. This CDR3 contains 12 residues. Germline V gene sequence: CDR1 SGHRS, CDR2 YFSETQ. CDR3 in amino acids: CASSFQGDGYTF. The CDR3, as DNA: TGCGCCAGCAGCTTCCAAGGCGATGGCTACACCTTC.

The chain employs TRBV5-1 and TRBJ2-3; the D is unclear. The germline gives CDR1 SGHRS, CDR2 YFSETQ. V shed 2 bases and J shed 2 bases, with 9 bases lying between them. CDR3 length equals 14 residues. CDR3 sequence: CASSLTSNTDTQYF. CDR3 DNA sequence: TGCGCCAGCAGCTTAACCAGTAACACAGATACGCAGTATTTT.

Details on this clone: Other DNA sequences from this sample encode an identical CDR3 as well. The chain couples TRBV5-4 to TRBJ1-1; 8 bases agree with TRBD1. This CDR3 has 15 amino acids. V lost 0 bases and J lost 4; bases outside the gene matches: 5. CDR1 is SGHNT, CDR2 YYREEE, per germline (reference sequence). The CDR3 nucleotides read TGTGCCAGCAGCTTGGATGACAGGGGAGGCACTGAAGCTTTCTTT. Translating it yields CASSLDDRGGTEAFF.

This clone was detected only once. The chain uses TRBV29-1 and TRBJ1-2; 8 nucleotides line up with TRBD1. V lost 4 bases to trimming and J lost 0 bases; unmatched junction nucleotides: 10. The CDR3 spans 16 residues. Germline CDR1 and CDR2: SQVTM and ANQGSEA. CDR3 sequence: CSVGGQGGGANYGYTF. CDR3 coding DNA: TGCAGCGTTGGTGGACAGGGAGGGGGAGCTAACTATGGCTACACCTTC.

Here the CDR3 reads CASSPGTWVGEQYF. CDR3 nucleotides: TGTGCCAGCAGTCCCGGGACATGGGTCGGTGAGCAGTACTTC. V is TRBV27 and J is TRBJ2-7; weak D call: TRBD1 (6 bases). The germline V gene has CDR1 MNHEY and CDR2 SMNVEV (reference sequence). V was pared by 5 bases and J by 7 bases, with 18 bases between. CDR3 length: 14 amino acids.

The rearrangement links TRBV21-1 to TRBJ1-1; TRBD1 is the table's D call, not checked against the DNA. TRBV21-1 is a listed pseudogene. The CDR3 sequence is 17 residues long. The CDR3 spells CASSKLPDRVTNTEAFF. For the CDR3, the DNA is TGTGCCAGCAGCAAACTCCCGGACAGAGTCACGAACACTGAAGCTTTCTTT.

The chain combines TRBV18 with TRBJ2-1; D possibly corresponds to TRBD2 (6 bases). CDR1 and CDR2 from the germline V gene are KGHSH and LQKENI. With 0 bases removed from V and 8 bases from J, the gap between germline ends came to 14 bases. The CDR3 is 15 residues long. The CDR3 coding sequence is TGTGCCAGCTCACCACCTCAGGGACTGAACGATGAGCAGTTCTTC. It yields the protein CASSPPQGLNDEQFF.

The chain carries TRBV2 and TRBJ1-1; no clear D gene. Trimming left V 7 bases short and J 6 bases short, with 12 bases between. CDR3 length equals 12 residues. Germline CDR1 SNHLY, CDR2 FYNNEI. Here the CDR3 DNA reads TGTGCCAGCACCGGAGGAGTGGCTGAAGCTTTCTTT. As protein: CASTGGVAEAFF.

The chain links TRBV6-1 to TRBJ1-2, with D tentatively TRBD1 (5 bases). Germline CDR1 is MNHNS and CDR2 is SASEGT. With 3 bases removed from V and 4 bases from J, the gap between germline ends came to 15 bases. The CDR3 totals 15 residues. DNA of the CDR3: TGTGCCAGCAGTGACGAGGTTCTTGGGGGCTATGGCTACACCTTC. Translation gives CASSDEVLGGYGYTF.

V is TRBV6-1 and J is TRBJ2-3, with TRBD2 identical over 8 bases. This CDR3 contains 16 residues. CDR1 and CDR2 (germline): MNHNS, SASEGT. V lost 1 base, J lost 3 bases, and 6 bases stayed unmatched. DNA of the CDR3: TGTGCCAGCAGTGAAGGTATTAGCGGGATGACAGATACGCAGTATTTT. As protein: CASSEGISGMTDTQYF.

The CDR3 sequence: CASSPSGGNTGELFF. The CDR3 coding sequence is TGTGCCAGCAGCCCTAGCGGGGGGAACACCGGGGAGCTGTTTTTT. V usage is TRBV7-3 and J usage is TRBJ2-2; TRBD2 aligns across 10 bases. Germline values: CDR1 SGHTA, CDR2 FQGTGA. Trimming at V came to 5 bases and at J to 1 base, leaving 1 base not matched to a gene. This CDR3 has 15 amino acids.

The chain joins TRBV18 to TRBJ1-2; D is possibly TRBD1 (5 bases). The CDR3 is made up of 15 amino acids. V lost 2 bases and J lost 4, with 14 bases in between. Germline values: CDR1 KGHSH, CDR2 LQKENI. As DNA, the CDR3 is TGTGCCAGCTCACCAGGGGCGGCACGGACCTATGGCTACACCTTC. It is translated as CASSPGAARTYGYTF.

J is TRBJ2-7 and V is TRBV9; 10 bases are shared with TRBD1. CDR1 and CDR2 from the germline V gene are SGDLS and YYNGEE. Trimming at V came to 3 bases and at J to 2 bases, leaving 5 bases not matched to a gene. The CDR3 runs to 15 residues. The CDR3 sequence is CASSAGQGGPYEQYF. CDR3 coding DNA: TGTGCCAGCAGCGCCGGACAGGGGGGACCCTACGAGCAGTACTTC.

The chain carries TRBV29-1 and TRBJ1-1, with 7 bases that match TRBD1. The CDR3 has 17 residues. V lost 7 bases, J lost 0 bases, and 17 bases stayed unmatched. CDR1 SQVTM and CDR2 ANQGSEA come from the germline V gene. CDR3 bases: TGCAGCGCAGGAAGGACAGGATATACCCAGGTGAACACTGAAGCTTTCTTT. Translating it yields CSAGRTGYTQVNTEAFF.

CDR3 sequence (DNA): TGTGCCAGCAGCCCGTTATCTCTAGCGGGATACACAGATACGCAGTATTTT. It specifies CASSPLSLAGYTDTQYF. The chain employs TRBV13 and TRBJ2-3, with 9 bases fitting TRBD2. Germline lookup yields CDR1 PRHDT and CDR2 FYEKMQ (reference sequence). V shed 5 bases and J 2 bases; nucleotides not matched to a gene: 11. This CDR3 spans 17 amino acids. Filled out from reference TRBV13 and TRBJ2-3, the complete variable domain reads AAGVIQSPRHLIKEKRETATLKCYPIPRHDTVYWYQQGPGQDPQFLISFYEKMQSDKGSIPDRFSAQQFSDYHSELNMSSLELGDSALYFCASSPLSLAGYTDTQYFGPGTRLTVL.

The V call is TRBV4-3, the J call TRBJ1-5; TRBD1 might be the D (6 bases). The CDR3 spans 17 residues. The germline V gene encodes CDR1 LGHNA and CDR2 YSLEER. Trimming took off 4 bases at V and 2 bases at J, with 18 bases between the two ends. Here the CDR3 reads CASSRDTAGNGNQPQHF. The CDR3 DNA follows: TGCGCCAGCAGCCGGGACACGGCAGGGAATGGCAATCAGCCCCAGCATTTT.

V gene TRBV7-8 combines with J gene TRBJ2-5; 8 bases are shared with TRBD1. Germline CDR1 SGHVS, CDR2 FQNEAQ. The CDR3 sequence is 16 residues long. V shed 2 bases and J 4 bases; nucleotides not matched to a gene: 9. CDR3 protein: CASSLSTGENGETQYF. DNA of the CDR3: TGTGCCAGCAGCTTATCGACAGGGGAGAATGGAGAGACCCAGTACTTC.

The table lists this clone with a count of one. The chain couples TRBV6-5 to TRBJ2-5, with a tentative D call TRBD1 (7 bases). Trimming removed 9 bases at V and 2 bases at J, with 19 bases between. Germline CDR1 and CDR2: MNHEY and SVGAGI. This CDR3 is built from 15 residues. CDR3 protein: CARFGTRGQQETQYF. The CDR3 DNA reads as TGTGCCAGGTTCGGGACGCGGGGACAGCAAGAGACCCAGTACTTC.

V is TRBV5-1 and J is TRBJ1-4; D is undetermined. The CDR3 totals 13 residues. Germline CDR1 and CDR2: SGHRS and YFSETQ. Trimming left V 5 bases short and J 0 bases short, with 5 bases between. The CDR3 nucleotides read TGCGCCAGCAGGGCCACAACTAATGAAAAACTGTTTTTT. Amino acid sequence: CASRATTNEKLFF.

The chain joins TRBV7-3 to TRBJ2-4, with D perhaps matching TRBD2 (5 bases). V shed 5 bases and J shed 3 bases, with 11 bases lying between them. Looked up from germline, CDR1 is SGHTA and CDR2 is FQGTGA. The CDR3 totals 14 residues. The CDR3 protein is CASSPGDIKNIQYF. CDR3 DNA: TGTGCCAGCAGCCCCGGGGATATCAAAAACATTCAGTACTTC. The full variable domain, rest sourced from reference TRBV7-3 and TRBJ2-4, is GAGVSQTPSNKVTEKGKYVELRCDPISGHTALYWYRQSLGQGPEFLIYFQGTGAADDSGLPNDRFFAVRPEGSVSTLKIQRTERGDSAVYLCASSPGDIKNIQYFGAGTRLSVL.

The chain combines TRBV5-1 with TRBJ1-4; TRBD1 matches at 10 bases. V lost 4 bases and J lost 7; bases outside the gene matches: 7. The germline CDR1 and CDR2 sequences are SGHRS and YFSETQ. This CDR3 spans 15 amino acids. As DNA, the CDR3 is TGCGCCAGCAGCCCGAGGGACAGGGGAACTGAAAAACTGTTTTTT. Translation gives CASSPRDRGTEKLFF.

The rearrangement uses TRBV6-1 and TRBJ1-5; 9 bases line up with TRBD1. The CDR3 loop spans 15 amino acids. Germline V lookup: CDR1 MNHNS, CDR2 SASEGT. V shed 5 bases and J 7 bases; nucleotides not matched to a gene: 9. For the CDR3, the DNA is TGTGCCAGCAGTCCCGGGACAGGGAGGAACCAGCCCCAGCATTTT. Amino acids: CASSPGTGRNQPQHF.

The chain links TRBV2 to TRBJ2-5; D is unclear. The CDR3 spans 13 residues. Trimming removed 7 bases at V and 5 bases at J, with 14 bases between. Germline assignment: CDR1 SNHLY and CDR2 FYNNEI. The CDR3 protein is CASIYSGRETQYF. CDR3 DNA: TGTGCCAGCATATATTCTGGACGGGAGACCCAGTACTTC. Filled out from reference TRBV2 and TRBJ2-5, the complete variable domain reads EPEVTQTPSHQVTQMGQEVILRCVPISNHLYFYWYRQILGQKVEFLVSFYNNEISEKSEIFDDQFSVERPDGSNFTLKIRSTKLEDSAMYFCASIYSGRETQYFGPGTRLLVL.